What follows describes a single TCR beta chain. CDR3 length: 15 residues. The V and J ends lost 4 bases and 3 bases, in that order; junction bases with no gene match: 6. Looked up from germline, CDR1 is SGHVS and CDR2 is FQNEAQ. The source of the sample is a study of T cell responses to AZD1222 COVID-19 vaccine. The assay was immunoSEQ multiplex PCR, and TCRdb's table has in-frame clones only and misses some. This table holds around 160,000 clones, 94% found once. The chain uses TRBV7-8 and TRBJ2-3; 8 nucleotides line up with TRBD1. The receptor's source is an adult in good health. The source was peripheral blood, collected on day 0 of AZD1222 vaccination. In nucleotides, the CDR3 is TGTGCCAGCAGCTCCCAGGGGGCGCGGACAGATACGCAGTATTTT. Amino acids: CASSSQGARTDTQYF.